The clone carrying this T cell receptor beta chain was observed at least ten times. These data belong to a study of T cells in Graves' hyperthyroidism and ophthalmopathy. Germline V CDR1 and CDR2: SEHNR, FQNEAQ (reference sequence). The CDR3 is 15 residues long. The V gene end was trimmed by 7 bases and the J gene end by 0 bases; junction bases not matched to a gene: 3. The study based diagnoses on clinical symptoms, serum thyroxine and TRAb, thyroid ultrasound and orbital computed tomography. There were TCR beta CDR3 regions amplified from RNA transcripts. RT-PCR in the first round (using the HTBI primer set) targeted the TCR CDR3. TCRdb independently ran MiXCR on the multiplex PCR reads; one entry per CDR3 protein. The table records 640,000 or so distinct CDR3 sequences, 14% of them present only once.

Sequences were obtained from blood. This TCR was recovered from a woman in her late teens or twenties with Graves' ophthalmopathy. The chain has TRBV7-9 and TRBJ2-1; 10 nucleotides line up with TRBD2. The CDR3 here is CASTSGRGSYNEQFF. CDR3 DNA: TGTGCCAGCACAAGCGGGAGGGGCTCCTACAATGAGCAGTTCTTC.